This record looks at one T cell receptor (beta chain) sequence and its context. V lost 5 bases, J lost 5 bases, and 13 bases lay in between. CDR3 length: 14 amino acids. CDR1 is SGHRS and CDR2 is YFSETQ in the germline V gene. Assay used: immunoSEQ multiplex PCR; TCRdb lists only in-frame clones, some missing. The sample lists about 240,000 clones, 85% to 90% occurring once. These data originate in a study of cytomegalovirus exposure and HLA in healthy donors. The specimen was PBMCs. The chain joins TRBV5-1 to TRBJ1-4, with D unresolved. The origin of this receptor is a young man in good health and CMV-seronegative. The CDR3 DNA sequence: TGCGCCAGCAGACCCGTGGAGAAAAATGAAAAACTGTTTTTT. Protein: CASRPVEKNEKLFF.